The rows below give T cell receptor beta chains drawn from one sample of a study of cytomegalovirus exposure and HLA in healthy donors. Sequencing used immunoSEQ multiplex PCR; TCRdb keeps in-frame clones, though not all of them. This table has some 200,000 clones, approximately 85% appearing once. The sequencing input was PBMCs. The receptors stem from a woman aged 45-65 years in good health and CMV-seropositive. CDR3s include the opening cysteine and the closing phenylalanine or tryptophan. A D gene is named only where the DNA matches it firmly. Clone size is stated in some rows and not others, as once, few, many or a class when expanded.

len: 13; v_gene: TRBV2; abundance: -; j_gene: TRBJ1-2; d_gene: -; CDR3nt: TGTGCCAGCAGTGACAGGCCTGCTTATGGCTACACCTTC; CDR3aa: CASSDRPAYGYTF
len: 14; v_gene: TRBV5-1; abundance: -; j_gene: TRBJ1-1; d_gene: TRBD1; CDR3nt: TGCGCCAGCAGCTTGGGGGAGACAGGGAGTTCAGCTTTCTTT; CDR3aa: CASSLGETGSSAFF
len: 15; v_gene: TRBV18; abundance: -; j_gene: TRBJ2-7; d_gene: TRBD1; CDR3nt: TGTGCCAGCTCACCAAGACAGGGGGGGCCCTACGAGCAGTACTTC; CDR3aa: CASSPRQGGPYEQYF
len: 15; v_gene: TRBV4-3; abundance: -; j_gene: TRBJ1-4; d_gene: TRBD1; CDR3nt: TGCGCCAGCAGCCAGGACCTGACAGGGGCGAAAAAACTGTTTTTT; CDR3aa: CASSQDLTGAKKLFF
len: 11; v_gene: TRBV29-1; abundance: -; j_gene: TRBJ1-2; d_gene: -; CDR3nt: TGCAGCGTTTCAGACAGCTATGGCTACACCTTC; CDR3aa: CSVSDSYGYTF
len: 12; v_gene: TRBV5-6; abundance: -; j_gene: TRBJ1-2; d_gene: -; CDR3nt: TGTGCCAGCAGCTCACTAGGCTATGGCTACACCTTC; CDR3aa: CASSSLGYGYTF
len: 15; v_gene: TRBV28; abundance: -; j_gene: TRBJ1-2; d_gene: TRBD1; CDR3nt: TGTGCCAGCAGAACTGCACTCCAGGGGGGCTATGGCTACACCTTC; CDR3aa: CASRTALQGGYGYTF
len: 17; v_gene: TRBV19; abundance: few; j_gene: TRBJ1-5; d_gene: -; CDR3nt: TGTGCCAGTAGCCGTGATACTTGGGGGGTCATCAATCAGCCCCAGCATTTT; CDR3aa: CASSRDTWGVINQPQHF
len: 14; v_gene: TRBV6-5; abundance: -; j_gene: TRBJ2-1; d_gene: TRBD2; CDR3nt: TGTGCCAGCAGTTACTCGCTAGCGGGAAGGGAGCAGTTCTTC; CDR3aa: CASSYSLAGREQFF
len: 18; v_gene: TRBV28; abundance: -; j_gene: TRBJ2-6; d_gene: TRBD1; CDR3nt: TGTGCCAGCAGTGCACTCAAGGGACAGGGAGCTGGGGCCAACGTCCTGACTTTC; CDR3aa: CASSALKGQGAGANVLTF